A selection of T cell receptor beta chains follows, all from one sample in a study of graft-versus-host responses after intestinal transplantation. Sequencing used immunoSEQ multiplex PCR; TCRdb keeps in-frame clones, though not all of them. The table has 88,000 or so clones, approximately 87% seen once. Their recognized antigens are unknown. The sequenced sample was unstimulated CD4+ T cells sorted from spleen or lymph node cells, obtained before intestinal transplant. The receptors stem from a human donor who received an intestinal transplant. Both conserved end residues are part of each CDR3. The D gene is left open where the match is weak. The size field is filled for only some rows; it gives once, few, many or a size class.

V gene,D gene,clone size,J gene,CDR3 DNA,CDR3 protein
TRBV5-1,TRBD2,-,TRBJ2-7,TGCGCCAGCAGCTTCGTCTTAGCGGGGGGTTACGAGCAGTACTTC,CASSFVLAGGYEQYF
TRBV9,TRBD2,-,TRBJ2-3,TGTGCCAGCAGCGTACGAGCGGGGGGGAACACAGATACGCAGTATTTT,CASSVRAGGNTDTQYF
TRBV29-1,-,-,TRBJ2-3,TGCAGCGCTCGACTCGATACGCAGTATTTT,CSARLDTQYF
TRBV19,-,-,TRBJ2-3,TGTGCCAGTAGTAGGTCGGGGGGCCATACAGATACGCAGTATTTT,CASSRSGGHTDTQYF
TRBV11-2,TRBD2,-,TRBJ2-3,TGTGCCAGCAGCTTAGGGGGACTAGCGGGGCCCCCGGGCACAGATACGCAGTATTTT,CASSLGGLAGPPGTDTQYF
TRBV19,-,-,TRBJ1-5,TGTGCCAGTAGTCCCCAGACAAGTCAGCCCCAGCATTTT,CASSPQTSQPQHF
TRBV6-5,TRBD2,-,TRBJ2-7,TGTGCCAGCAGTTTCGGGGGGGCTGGCTACGAGCAGTACTTC,CASSFGGAGYEQYF
TRBV2,TRBD1,-,TRBJ1-2,TGTGCCAGCAGTGAGGGGACAGGTTCCCTAGCTAACTATGGCTACACCTTC,CASSEGTGSLANYGYTF
TRBV13,-,-,TRBJ2-7,TGTGCCAGCAGCTTGGGGGGTTACCCCTACGAGCAGTACTTC,CASSLGGYPYEQYF
TRBV5-1,-,once,TRBJ2-5,TGCGCCAGCAGCGTTAGTGGTCCCGAAGAGACCCAGTACTTC,CASSVSGPEETQYF